Listed below are T cell receptor beta chains from one sample, sequenced in a study of OX40 agonist ivuxolimab in advanced cancers. The protocol was immunoSEQ multiplex PCR, while the TCRdb copy is restricted to in-frame clones and leaves out a portion. This sample has roughly 30,000 clones, with about 93% found just once. Specimen: CD4+ or CD8+ T cells sorted from blood, collected in a trial of the OX40 agonist ivuxolimab. These receptors all come from an adult with an advanced solid tumor such as melanoma, head and neck, liver or kidney cancer. Both conserved end residues are part of each CDR3. The D gene is left open where the match is weak. The size entry is marked missing in some rows and otherwise reads once, few, many or a size class.

TGTGCCAGCAGCTTGGGCGGGGGGCGGATAGATACGCAGTATTTT,CASSLGGGRIDTQYF,TRBV7-6,-,TRBJ2-3,TRBD2
TGTGCCAGCAGCAATTACAGTCAAAACATTCAGTACTTC,CASSNYSQNIQYF,TRBV21-1,few,TRBJ2-4,-
TGTGCCAGCAGCGTAGATCCCGGGGGCGCTTACGAGCAGTACTTC,CASSVDPGGAYEQYF,TRBV9,-,TRBJ2-7,-
TGTGCCAGCAGGAGGGCGGGAGGCTCCTACGAGCAGTACTTC,CASRRAGGSYEQYF,TRBV25-1,-,TRBJ2-7,TRBD2
TGCGCCAGCAGCCCGACTGCGGTAGAGAAAGTGACTGAAGCTTTCTTT,CASSPTAVEKVTEAFF,TRBV4-1,-,TRBJ1-1,-
TGTGCCAGCAGTTTCTCCGCCAGGGGTGGCTACACCTTC,CASSFSARGGYTF,TRBV27,few,TRBJ1-2,-
TGTGCCAGCAGTTTTCAGGGGGAGGAGACCCAGTACTTC,CASSFQGEETQYF,TRBV27,once,TRBJ2-5,TRBD1
TGTGCCAGCAGCCGGGACAGGGGGACCTACGAGCAGTACTTC,CASSRDRGTYEQYF,TRBV5-4,-,TRBJ2-7,TRBD1
TGTGCCAGCAGTCCATGGGAAGGGAGGACAGATACGCAGTATTTT,CASSPWEGRTDTQYF,TRBV27,-,TRBJ2-3,-
TGTGCCAGCTCCCCGGGACTGGGAACCTACGAGCAGTACTTC,CASSPGLGTYEQYF,TRBV18,once,TRBJ2-7,-
TGTGCCAGCAGCAAAGCGGGACAGGGGATAGCTGTAGGCTACACCTTC,CASSKAGQGIAVGYTF,TRBV21-1,-,TRBJ1-2,-
TGTGCCAGCAGCTTAGGCGGACTAGCGGGAGTCAATGAGCAGTTCTTC,CASSLGGLAGVNEQFF,TRBV7-6,-,TRBJ2-1,TRBD2
TGTGCCAGTAGTATATTGGCCCTCGACAGCACAGATACGCAGTATTTT,CASSILALDSTDTQYF,TRBV19,-,TRBJ2-3,-
TGTGCCAGCAGCCTGGACAGCCTGTCCTACGAGCAGTACTTC,CASSLDSLSYEQYF,TRBV6-4,-,TRBJ2-7,-
TGTGCCAGCAGCGTTCCCCGGGGCACCGGGGAGCTGTTTTTT,CASSVPRGTGELFF,TRBV9,-,TRBJ2-2,-
TGTGCCAGCAGTGAGGGAGCGGGGAACTATGGCTACACCTTC,CASSEGAGNYGYTF,TRBV2,-,TRBJ1-2,-
TGTGCCAGCAGTTTGGTATCGGGGGCCTCTGAGCAGTTCTTC,CASSLVSGASEQFF,TRBV5-5,once,TRBJ2-1,-
TGTGCCAGTAGTATGGGCCCCCAGTGGGGCACTGAAGCTTTCTTT,CASSMGPQWGTEAFF,TRBV19,-,TRBJ1-1,-
TGTGCCAGCAGTCGGACAGGGTCCACCGGGGAGCTGTTTTTT,CASSRTGSTGELFF,TRBV2,once,TRBJ2-2,TRBD1
TGTGCCAGCCACAGGGCTAATGAAAAACTGTTTTTT,CASHRANEKLFF,TRBV6-1,-,TRBJ1-4,-
TGCAGCGTCAGACAGGGGAACACCGGGGAGCTGTTTTTT,CSVRQGNTGELFF,TRBV29-1,-,TRBJ2-2,TRBD1
TGTGCCAGCAGCTTAGCGGGGAGAAACGAGCAGTACTTC,CASSLAGRNEQYF,TRBV7-2,-,TRBJ2-7,-
TGTGCCAGCAGCTTAGATAGGGCAGGGGGAGGGTACGAGCAGTACTTC,CASSLDRAGGGYEQYF,TRBV7-2,-,TRBJ2-7,-
TGTGCCAGCAGCTCTGGGACTAGTTGGGAGACCCAGTACTTC,CASSSGTSWETQYF,TRBV7-9,-,TRBJ2-5,TRBD2
TGTGCCAGCAGTTTTCTAACAGGGGGCTTTCTTGATACGCAGTATTTT,CASSFLTGGFLDTQYF,TRBV6-5,-,TRBJ2-3,TRBD1
TGTGCCAGTAGTAGAGGACAGGGACATAGCAATCAGCCCCAGCATTTT,CASSRGQGHSNQPQHF,TRBV19,-,TRBJ1-5,TRBD1
TGTGCCAGCAGCTTAGTTAGCGGGACAGATACGCAGTATTTT,CASSLVSGTDTQYF,TRBV7-2,-,TRBJ2-3,TRBD2
TGTGCCAGTAGACCTCGTGGGACAGGGGGCCACGAGCAGTACTTC,CASRPRGTGGHEQYF,TRBV19,-,TRBJ2-7,TRBD1
TGTGCCAGCAGCTCCGGCAGCTCCTACGAGCAGTACTTC,CASSSGSSYEQYF,TRBV7-8,-,TRBJ2-7,-
TGTGCCAGCACCTTAACCAAATCGGGGAGCACTGAAGCTTTCTTT,CASTLTKSGSTEAFF,TRBV6-5,-,TRBJ1-1,-
TGTGCCAGCAGCCAGGGACAGCACAATGAGCAGTTCTTC,CASSQGQHNEQFF,TRBV6-1,-,TRBJ2-1,TRBD1
TGTGCCAGCAGTGAAGGGACGGGGAGAAACATTCAGTACTTC,CASSEGTGRNIQYF,TRBV6-1,-,TRBJ2-4,-
TGTGCCAGTAGTATAACCCCAAGACAGGGCAGGGGGACCGTCTACGAGCAGTACTTC,CASSITPRQGRGTVYEQYF,TRBV19,-,TRBJ2-7,TRBD1
TGTGCCAGCAGCCCCGTGGGACGGAGACTATACGAGCAGTACTTC,CASSPVGRRLYEQYF,TRBV13,-,TRBJ2-7,-
TGTGCTAGTGGTTTCGGCCTCCGGGACAGGGACACCGGGGAGCTGTTTTTT,CASGFGLRDRDTGELFF,TRBV12-5,-,TRBJ2-2,TRBD1
TGTGCCAGCACCAAACAGCAATCTAACTATGGCTACACCTTC,CASTKQQSNYGYTF,TRBV6-5,once,TRBJ1-2,-
TGTGCTAGTGGTTTGGACACCTCGAGCGGGAACACTGAAGCTTTCTTT,CASGLDTSSGNTEAFF,TRBV12-5,-,TRBJ1-1,-
TGTGCCAGCAGCCCGACAGGCACAGATACGCAGTATTTT,CASSPTGTDTQYF,TRBV6-7,-,TRBJ2-3,-
TGTGCCAGCAGCTTACAGGGTAGGCCCAATCAGCCCCAGCATTTT,CASSLQGRPNQPQHF,TRBV5-4,-,TRBJ1-5,-
TGTGCCAGCAGTGAAGCTCTAGCGGGATGGAATGAGCAGTTCTTC,CASSEALAGWNEQFF,TRBV2,-,TRBJ2-1,TRBD2
TGTGCCAGCAGCTCCGGGACCGAGATTGAAGCTTTCTTT,CASSSGTEIEAFF,TRBV13,-,TRBJ1-1,-
TGTGCCAGCAGCAAGGGACTAGTGGCCGGGGGTGAGCAGTTCTTC,CASSKGLVAGGEQFF,TRBV5-8,-,TRBJ2-1,TRBD2
TGTGCCACCATGTGGGCGGGGTTCACAGATACGCAGTATTTT,CATMWAGFTDTQYF,TRBV6-6,-,TRBJ2-3,-
TGTGCCAGCAGCCCGGGGGGGGCCGGGGAGCTGTTTTTT,CASSPGGAGELFF,TRBV11-2,-,TRBJ2-2,TRBD2
TGTGCCAGCAGCTCTACAGGGGAAATGAACACTGAAGCTTTCTTT,CASSSTGEMNTEAFF,TRBV7-3,-,TRBJ1-1,TRBD1